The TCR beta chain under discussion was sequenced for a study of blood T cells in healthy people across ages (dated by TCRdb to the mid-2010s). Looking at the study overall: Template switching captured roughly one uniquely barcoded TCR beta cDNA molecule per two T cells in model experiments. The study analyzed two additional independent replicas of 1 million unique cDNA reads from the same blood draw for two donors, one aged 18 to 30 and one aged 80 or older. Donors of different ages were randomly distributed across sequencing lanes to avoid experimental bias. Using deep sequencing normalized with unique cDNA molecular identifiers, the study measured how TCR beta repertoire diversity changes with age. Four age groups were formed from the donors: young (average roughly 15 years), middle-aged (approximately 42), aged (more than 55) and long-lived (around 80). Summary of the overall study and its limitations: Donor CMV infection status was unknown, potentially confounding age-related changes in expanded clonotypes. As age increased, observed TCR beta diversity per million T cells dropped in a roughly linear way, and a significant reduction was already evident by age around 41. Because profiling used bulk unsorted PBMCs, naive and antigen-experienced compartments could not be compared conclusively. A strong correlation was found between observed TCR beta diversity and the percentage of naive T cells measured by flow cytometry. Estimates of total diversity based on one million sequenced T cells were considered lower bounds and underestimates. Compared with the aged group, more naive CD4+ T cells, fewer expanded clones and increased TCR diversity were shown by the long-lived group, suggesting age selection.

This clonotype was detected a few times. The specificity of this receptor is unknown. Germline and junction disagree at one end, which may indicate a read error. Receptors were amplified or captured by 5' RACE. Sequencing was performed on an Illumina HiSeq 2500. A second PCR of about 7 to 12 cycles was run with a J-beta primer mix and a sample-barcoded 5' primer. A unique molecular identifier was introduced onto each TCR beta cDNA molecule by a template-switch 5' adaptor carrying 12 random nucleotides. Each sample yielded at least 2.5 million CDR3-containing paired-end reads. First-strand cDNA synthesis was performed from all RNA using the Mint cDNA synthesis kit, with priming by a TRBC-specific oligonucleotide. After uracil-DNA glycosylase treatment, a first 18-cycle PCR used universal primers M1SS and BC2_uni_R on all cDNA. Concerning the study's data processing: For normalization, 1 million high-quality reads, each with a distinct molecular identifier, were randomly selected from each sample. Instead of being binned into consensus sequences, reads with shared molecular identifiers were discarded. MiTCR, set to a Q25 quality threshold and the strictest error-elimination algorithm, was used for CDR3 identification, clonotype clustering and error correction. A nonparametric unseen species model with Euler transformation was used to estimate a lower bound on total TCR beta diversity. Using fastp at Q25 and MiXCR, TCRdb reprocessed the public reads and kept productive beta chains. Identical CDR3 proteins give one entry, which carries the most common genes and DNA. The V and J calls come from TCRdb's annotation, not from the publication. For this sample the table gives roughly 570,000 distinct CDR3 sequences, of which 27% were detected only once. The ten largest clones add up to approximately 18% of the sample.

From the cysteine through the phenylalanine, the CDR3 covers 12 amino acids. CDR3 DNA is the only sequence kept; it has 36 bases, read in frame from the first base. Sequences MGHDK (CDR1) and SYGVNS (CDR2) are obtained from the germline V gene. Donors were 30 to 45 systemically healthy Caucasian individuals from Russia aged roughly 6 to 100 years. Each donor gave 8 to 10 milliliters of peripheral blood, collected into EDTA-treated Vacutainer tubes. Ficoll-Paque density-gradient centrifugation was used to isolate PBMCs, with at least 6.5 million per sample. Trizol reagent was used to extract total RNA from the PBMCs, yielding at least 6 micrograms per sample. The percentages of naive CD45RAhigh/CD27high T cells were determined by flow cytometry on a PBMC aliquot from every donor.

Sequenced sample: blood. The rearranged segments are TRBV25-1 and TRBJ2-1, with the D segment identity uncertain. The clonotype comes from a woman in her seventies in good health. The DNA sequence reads TGTGCCAGCAGTGAATCCACGGAGACCCAGTGCTTC. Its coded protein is CASSESTETQCF.